This TCR beta chain was recorded in a study of Graves' ophthalmopathy and Graves' hyperthyroidism (dated by TCRdb to between 2017 and 2018). In terms of the full investigation: Hyperthyroidism was defined as stable when no progression to ophthalmopathy occurred within 18 months of follow-up. To tell Graves' ophthalmopathy apart from Graves' hyperthyroidism, and to predict which patients would progress to ophthalmopathy, the study relied on TCR beta repertoire signatures. In total, 135 blood samples were TCR-sequenced: some 43 ophthalmopathy, some 75 hyperthyroidism and some 17 hyperthyroidism-to-ophthalmopathy patients. A discovery set of 100 patients (roughly 41 ophthalmopathy, 60 or so stable hyperthyroidism) was enrolled to explore V-J signatures distinguishing ophthalmopathy from hyperthyroidism. For independent validation, a separate cohort was made up of 18 hyperthyroidism patients plus 17 patients who later progressed from hyperthyroidism to ophthalmopathy. T-cell repertoires of thyroid tissue and blood were compared in over 5 hyperthyroidism patients. Following sampling, methimazole starting at 30 mg daily was administered to hyperthyroidism patients, and high-dose intravenous methylprednisolone was administered to ophthalmopathy patients. What the study reported, not specific to this receptor: Most of the expanded thyroid clonotypes with a frequency above 0.001 were also detected in blood, and it was suggested that the thyroid immune response may be reflected by blood repertoires. In cross-validation, the 13-signature model distinguished ophthalmopathy from stable hyperthyroidism with 85% to 90% sensitivity and roughly 81% specificity, and in the test set the corresponding values were roughly 80% and 76%. In validation, the model predicted ophthalmopathy progression with about 71% sensitivity and approximately 72% specificity; fewer than 15 predicted patients were CT-confirmed with GO in a median of around 6.5 months. No statistical method was used to predetermine the sample size, and group allocation was not hidden from the investigators.

V loses 5 bases, J loses 6 bases, and the germline ends lie 10 bases apart. Inclusive of the bounding cysteine and phenylalanine, the CDR3 is 13 residues long. Only the CDR3 region is kept as DNA, spanning 39 bases read in frame from base 1. As encoded in the germline V gene, CDR1 is SNHLY while CDR2 is FYNNEI. This clonotype was detected many times. Its antigen is currently not known. No much larger clonotype is one base removed from it; base qualities were not supplied. For repertoire sequencing, the TCR beta CDR3 regions were amplified from RNA transcripts. The first round of RT-PCR was done with HTBI primers and the Qiagen OneStep RT-PCR kit, and was followed by a second round of multiplex PCR, then size selection and purification. Libraries were sequenced on an Illumina HiSeq2000 using paired-end 100 bp reads. The study's own analysis went as follows. SOAPnuke was used for read processing, and reads with adapters, uncalled bases, a mean Phred below 15, or no exact constant-primer or identifier match were discarded. COPE v1.2.5 was used to merge high-quality paired reads. Each unique nucleotide sequence was defined as a clonotype, and clonotypes were aligned to IMGT TRB V, D and J references with MiTCR v1.1. Only V-J combinations with frequency above 0.0001 were analysed, covering more than 99% of repertoires. For each V-J combination, a TCR clonal expansion and chaos score was defined as F50 clonal expansion divided by the chaos observed in the TCRdist matrix. Welch's t-statistics and random forest were used to reduce the features to 10 to 15 V-J combinations, which were then used as input to a naive Bayes classifier. Thyroid-blood repertoire similarity was quantified with the Morisita-Horn index. TCRdb reprocessed the public reads (quality trimming at Q25 with fastp, clone calling with MiXCR) and kept in-frame beta chains. One record per CDR3 amino acid sequence lists the most common genes and DNA. TCRdb, rather than the study authors, made the V and J calls. This sample lists about 590,000 distinct CDR3 sequences; 35% to 45% were detected once. The top ten constitute 3.5% to 4.5% of the sample.

Patients with hyperthyroidism were aged 18 to 65 years, had been newly diagnosed, and had a disease duration of less than 2 months. Patients were excluded if they had other autoimmune diseases, uncontrolled infections, pregnancy or lactation. Diagnosis relied on clinical symptoms, serum thyroxine, TRAb, thyroid ultrasound and orbital computed tomography. Total RNA was extracted with Trizol reagent and quality-checked on an Agilent 2100 Bioanalyzer. The chain is made from TRBV2 and TRBJ2-2; possibly the D gene is TRBD2, per 5 matching bases. Sequences were obtained from peripheral blood or thyroid tissue (not recorded which). The receptor comes from an adult man with Graves' hyperthyroidism. The CDR3 here reads CASSMNGAGELFF. The sequenced DNA: TGTGCCAGCAGTATGAACGGGGCCGGGGAGCTGTTTTTT.